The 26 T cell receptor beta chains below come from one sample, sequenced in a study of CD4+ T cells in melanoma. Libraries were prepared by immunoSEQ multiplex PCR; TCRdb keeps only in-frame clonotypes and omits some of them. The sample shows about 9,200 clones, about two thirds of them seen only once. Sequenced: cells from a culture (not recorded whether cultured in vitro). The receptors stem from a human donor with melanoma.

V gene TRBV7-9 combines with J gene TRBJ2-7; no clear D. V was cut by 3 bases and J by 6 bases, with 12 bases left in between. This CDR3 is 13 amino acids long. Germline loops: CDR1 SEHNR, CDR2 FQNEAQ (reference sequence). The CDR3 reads CASSFPASPEQYF. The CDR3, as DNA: TGTGCCAGCAGCTTCCCGGCGTCCCCCGAGCAGTACTTC.

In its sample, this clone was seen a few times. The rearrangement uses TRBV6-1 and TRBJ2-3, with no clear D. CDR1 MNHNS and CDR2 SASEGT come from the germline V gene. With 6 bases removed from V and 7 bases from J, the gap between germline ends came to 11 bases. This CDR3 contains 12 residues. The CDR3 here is CASSLDHYTQYF. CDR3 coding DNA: TGTGCCAGCAGCCTCGACCACTATACGCAGTATTTT.

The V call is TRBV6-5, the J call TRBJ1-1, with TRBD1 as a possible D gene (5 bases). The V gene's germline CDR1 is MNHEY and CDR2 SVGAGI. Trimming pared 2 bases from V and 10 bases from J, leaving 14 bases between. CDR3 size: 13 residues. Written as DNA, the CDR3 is TGTGCCAGCAGTTACGGGGGGGTAGGGAGAGCTTTCTTT. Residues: CASSYGGVGRAFF.

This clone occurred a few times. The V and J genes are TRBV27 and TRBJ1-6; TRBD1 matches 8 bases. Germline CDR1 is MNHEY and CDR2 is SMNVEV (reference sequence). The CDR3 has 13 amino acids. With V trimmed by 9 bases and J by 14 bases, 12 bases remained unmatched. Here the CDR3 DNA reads TGTGCCAGTTCCGGGACAGGAGGTCAGGCCCTCCACTTT. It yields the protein CASSGTGGQALHF.

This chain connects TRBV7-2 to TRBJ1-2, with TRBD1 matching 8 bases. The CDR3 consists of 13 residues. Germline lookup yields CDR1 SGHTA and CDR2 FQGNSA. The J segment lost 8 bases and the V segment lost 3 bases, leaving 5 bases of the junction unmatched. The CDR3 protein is CASSLSGGWGYTF. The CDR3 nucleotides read TGTGCCAGCAGCTTGTCAGGGGGCTGGGGCTACACCTTC.

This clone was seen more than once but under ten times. Here the CDR3 DNA reads TGCGCCAGCAGCCCGACTCCCGGGACTAGCCTTTCGGAGCAGTTCTTC. It translates to CASSPTPGTSLSEQFF. The V and J genes are TRBV4-1 and TRBJ2-1; 9 nucleotides agree with TRBD2. There are 16 residues in the CDR3. CDR1 is MGHRA and CDR2 is YSYEKL in the germline V gene. V dropped 4 bases and J dropped 10; count of bases not matched to a gene: 14.

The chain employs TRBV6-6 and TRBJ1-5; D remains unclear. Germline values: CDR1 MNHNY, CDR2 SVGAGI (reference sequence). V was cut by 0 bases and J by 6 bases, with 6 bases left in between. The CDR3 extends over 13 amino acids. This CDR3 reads CASSYSAVQPQHF. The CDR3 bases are TGTGCCAGCAGTTACTCGGCGGTTCAGCCCCAGCATTTT.

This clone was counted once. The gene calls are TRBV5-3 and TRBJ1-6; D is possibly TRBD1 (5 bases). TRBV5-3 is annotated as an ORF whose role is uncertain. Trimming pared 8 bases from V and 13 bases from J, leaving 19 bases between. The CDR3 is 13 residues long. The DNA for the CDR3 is TGTGCCAGCAGCGACGTTGGGACGGGGCCCCTCCACTTT. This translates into CASSDVGTGPLHF.

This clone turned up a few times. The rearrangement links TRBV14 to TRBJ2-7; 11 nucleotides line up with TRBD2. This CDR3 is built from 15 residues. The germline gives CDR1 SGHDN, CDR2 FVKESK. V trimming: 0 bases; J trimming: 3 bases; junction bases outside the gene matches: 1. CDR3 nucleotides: TGTGCCAGCAGCCAAGAGCTAGCGGGGGGCTACGAGCAGTACTTC. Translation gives CASSQELAGGYEQYF.

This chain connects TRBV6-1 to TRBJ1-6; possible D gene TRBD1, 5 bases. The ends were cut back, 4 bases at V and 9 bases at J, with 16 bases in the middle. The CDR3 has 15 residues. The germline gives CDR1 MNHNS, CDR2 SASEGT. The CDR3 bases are TGTGCCAGCAGTGCCGGGGGGTGGTCAGGTTCACCCCTCCACTTT. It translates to CASSAGGWSGSPLHF.

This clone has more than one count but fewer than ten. For the CDR3, the DNA is TGTGCCAGCAGTGGGGGCGGGCACTTCACCGCGAACACCGGGGAGCTGTTTTTT. Residues: CASSGGGHFTANTGELFF. V usage is TRBV2 and J usage is TRBJ2-2; D may be TRBD1 or TRBD2 (5 bases each). This CDR3 contains 18 residues. Trimming removed 4 bases at V and 0 bases at J, with 18 bases between. Germline V gene data show CDR1 as SNHLY and CDR2 as FYNNEI.

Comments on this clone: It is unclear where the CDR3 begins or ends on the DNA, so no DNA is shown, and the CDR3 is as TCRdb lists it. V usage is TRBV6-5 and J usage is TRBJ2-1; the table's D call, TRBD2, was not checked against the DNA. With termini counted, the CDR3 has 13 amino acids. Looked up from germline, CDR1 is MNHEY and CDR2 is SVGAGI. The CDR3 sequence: CASSFARGAAMFF.

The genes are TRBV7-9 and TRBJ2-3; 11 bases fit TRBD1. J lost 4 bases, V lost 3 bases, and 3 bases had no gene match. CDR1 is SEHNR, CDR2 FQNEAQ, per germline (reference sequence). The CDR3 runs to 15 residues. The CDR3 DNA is TGTGCCAGCAGCTTGGGGACAGGGGGGGCAGATACGCAGTATTTT. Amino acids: CASSLGTGGADTQYF.

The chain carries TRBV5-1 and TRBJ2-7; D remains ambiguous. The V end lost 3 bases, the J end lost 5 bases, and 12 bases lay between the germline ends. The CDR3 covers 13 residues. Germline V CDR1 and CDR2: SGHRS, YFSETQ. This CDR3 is CASSSGSQNEQYF. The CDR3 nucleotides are TGCGCCAGCAGCTCCGGGTCTCAAAACGAGCAGTACTTC.

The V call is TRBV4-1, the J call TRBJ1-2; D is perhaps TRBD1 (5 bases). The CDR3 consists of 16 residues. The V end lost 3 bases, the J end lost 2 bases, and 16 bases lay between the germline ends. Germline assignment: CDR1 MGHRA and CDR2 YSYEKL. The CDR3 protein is CASSHDERQPNYGYTF. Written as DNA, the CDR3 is TGCGCCAGCAGCCATGATGAGAGACAGCCCAACTATGGCTACACCTTC.

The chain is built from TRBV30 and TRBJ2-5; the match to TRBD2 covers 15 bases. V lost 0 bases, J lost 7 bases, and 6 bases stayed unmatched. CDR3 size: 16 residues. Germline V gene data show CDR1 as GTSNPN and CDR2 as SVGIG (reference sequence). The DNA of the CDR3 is TGTGCCTGGAGTGTACCGGGACTAGCGGGGGGCCGGACCCAGTACTTC. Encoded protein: CAWSVPGLAGGRTQYF.

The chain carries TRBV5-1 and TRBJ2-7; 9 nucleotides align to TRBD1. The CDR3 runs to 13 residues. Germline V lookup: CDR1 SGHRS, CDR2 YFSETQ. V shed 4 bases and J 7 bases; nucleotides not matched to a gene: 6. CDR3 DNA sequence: TGCGCCAGCAGCAAACAGGGGGCCGGAGAGCAGTACTTC. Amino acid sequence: CASSKQGAGEQYF.

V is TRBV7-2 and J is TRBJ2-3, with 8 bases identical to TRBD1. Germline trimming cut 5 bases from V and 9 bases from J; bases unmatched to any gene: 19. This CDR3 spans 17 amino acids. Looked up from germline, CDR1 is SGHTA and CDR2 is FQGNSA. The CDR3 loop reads CASSTHSWDRPQTTQYF. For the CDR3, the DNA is TGTGCCAGCAGCACTCACTCGTGGGACAGGCCCCAAACGACGCAGTATTTT.

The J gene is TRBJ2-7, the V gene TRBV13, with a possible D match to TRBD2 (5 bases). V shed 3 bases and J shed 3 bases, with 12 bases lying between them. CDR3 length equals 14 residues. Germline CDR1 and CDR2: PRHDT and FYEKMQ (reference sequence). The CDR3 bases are TGTGCCAGCAGCTTCCGCGGACGGGACTACGAGCAGTACTTC. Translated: CASSFRGRDYEQYF. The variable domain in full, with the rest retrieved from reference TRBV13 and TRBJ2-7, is AAGVIQSPRHLIKEKRETATLKCYPIPRHDTVYWYQQGPGQDPQFLISFYEKMQSDKGSIPDRFSAQQFSDYHSELNMSSLELGDSALYFCASSFRGRDYEQYFGPGTRLTVT.

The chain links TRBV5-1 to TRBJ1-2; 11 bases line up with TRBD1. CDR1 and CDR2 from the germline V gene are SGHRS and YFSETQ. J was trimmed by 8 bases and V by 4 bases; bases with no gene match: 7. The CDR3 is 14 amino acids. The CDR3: CASSMGQGEGGYTF. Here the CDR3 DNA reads TGCGCCAGCAGCATGGGACAGGGGGAAGGCGGCTACACCTTC.

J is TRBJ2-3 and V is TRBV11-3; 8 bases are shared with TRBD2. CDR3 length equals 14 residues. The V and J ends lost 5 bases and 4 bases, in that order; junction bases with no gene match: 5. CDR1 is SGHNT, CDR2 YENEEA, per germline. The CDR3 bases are TGTGCCAGCAGCCGGGGGGGTCTCGCAGATACGCAGTATTTT. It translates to CASSRGGLADTQYF.

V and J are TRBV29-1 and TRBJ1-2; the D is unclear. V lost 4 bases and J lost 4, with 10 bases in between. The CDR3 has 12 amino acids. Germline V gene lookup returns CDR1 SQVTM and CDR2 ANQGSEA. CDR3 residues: CSVGILGYGYTF. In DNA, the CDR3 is TGCAGCGTTGGCATCCTAGGCTATGGCTACACCTTC.

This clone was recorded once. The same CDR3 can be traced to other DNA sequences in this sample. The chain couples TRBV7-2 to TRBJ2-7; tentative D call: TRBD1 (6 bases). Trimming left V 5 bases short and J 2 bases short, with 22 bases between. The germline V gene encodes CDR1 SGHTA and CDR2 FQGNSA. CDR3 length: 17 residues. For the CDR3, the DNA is TGTGCCAGCAGCACACGCCTGGGAGCAGGGGCCACCTACGAGCAGTACTTC. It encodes CASSTRLGAGATYEQYF.

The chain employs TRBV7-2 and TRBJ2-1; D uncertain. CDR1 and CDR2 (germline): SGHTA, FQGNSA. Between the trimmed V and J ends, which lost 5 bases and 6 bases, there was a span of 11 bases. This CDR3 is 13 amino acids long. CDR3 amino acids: CASSRDGFNEQFF. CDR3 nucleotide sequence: TGTGCCAGCAGCCGAGATGGCTTCAATGAGCAGTTCTTC.

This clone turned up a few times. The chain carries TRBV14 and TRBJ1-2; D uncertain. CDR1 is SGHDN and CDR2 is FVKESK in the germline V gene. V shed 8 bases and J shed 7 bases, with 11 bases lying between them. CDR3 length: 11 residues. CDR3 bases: TGTGCCAGCCGGGGTTGGGGTGGCTACACCTTC. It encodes CASRGWGGYTF.

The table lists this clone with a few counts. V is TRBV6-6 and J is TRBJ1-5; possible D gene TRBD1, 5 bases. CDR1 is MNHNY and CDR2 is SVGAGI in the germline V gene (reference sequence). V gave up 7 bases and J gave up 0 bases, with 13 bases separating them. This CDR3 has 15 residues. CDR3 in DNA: TGTGCCAGCACTCCTGGGGGGATTAGCAATCAGCCCCAGCATTTT. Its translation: CASTPGGISNQPQHF.